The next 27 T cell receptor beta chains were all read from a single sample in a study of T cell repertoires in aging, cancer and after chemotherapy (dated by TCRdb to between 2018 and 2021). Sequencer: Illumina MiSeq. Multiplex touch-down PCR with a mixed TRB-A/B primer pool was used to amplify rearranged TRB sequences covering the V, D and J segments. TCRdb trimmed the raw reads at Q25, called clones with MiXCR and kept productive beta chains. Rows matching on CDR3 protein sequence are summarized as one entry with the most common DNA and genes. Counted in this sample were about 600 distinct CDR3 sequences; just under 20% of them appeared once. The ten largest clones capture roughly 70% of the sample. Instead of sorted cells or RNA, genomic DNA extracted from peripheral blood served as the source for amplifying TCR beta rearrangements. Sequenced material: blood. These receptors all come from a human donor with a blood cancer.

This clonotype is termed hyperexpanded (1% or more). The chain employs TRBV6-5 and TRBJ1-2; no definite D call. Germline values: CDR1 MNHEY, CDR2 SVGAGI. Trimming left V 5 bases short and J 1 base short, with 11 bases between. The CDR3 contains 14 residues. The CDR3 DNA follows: TGTGCCAGCAGTCCCGATGGTAATAACTATGGCTACACCTTC. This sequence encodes CASSPDGNNYGYTF.

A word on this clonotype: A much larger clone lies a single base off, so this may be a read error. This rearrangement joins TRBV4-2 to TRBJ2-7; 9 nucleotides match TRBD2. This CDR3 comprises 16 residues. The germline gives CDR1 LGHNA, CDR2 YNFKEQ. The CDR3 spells CASSRATSGSSYGQYF. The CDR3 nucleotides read TGTGCCAGCAGCCGAGCAACTAGCGGGTCCTCCTACGGGCAGTACTTC.

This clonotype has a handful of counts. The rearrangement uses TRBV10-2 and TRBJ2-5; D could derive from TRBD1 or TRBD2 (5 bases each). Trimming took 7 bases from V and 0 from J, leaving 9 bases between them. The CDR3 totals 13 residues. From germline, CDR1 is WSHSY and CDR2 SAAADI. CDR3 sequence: CASMRGNQETQYF. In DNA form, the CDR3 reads TGCGCCAGCATGAGGGGAAACCAAGAGACCCAGTACTTC.

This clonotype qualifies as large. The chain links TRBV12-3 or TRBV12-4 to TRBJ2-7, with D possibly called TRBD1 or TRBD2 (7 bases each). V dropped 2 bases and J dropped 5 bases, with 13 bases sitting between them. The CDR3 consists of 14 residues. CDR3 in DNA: TGTGCCAGCAGTTTATCAGGGGGGGAGAACGAGCAGTACTTC. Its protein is CASSLSGGENEQYF.

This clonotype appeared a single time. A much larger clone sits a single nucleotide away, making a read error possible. CDR3 sequence reads: CSAGTNYEQYF. CDR3 coding DNA: TGCAGTGCCGGGACCAACTACGAGCAGTACTTC. The rearrangement joins TRBV20-1 to TRBJ2-7; either TRBD1 or TRBD2 may fit D (5 bases each). The germline V gene encodes CDR1 DFQATT and CDR2 SNEGSKA (reference sequence). V was clipped by 6 bases and J by 3 bases, with 9 bases between them. CDR3 size: 11 residues.

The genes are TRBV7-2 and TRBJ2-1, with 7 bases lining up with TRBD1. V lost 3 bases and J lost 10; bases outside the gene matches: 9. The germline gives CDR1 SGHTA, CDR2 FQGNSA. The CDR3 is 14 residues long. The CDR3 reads CASSFGQVVREQFF. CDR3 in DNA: TGTGCCAGCAGCTTTGGACAGGTGGTTAGGGAGCAGTTCTTC.

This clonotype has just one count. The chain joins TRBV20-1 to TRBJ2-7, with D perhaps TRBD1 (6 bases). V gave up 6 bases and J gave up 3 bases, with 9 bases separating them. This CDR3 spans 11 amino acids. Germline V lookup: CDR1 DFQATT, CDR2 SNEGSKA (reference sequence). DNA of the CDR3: TGCAGTGCCGGACAGTTCTACGAGCAGTACTTC. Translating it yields CSAGQFYEQYF.

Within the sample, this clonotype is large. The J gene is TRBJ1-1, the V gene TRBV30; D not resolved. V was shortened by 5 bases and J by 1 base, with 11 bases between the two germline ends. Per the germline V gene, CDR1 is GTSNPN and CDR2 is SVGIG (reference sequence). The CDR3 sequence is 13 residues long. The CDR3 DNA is TGTGCCTGGGACTACTCGGGGAACACTGAAGCTTTCTTT. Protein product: CAWDYSGNTEAFF.

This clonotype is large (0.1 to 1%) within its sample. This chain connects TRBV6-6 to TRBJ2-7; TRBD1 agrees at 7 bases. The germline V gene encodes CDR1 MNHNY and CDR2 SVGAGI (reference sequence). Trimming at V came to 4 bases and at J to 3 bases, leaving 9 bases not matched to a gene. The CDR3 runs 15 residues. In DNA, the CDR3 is TGTGCCAGCAGTTCCATACAGGGGCCGGACTACGAGCAGTACTTC. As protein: CASSSIQGPDYEQYF.

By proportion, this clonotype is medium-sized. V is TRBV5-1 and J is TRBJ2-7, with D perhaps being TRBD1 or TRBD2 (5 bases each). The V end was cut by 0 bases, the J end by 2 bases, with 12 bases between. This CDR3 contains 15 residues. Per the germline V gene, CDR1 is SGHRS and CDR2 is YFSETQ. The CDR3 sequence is CASSLEGTQAYEQYF. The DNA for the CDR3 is TGCGCCAGCAGCTTGGAAGGGACGCAGGCCTACGAGCAGTACTTC.

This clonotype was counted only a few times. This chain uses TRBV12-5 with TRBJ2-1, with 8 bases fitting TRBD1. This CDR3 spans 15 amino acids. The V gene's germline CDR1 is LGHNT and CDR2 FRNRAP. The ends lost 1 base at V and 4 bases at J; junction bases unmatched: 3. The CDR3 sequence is CASGLGQGRYNEQFF. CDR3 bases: TGTGCTAGTGGTTTGGGACAGGGGAGATACAATGAGCAGTTCTTC.

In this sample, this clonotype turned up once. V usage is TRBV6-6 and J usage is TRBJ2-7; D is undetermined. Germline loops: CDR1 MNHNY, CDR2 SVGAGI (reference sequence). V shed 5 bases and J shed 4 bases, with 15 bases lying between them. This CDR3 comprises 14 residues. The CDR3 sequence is CASSPDGLGYEQYF. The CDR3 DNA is TGTGCCAGCAGTCCCGATGGTCTAGGATACGAGCAGTACTTC.

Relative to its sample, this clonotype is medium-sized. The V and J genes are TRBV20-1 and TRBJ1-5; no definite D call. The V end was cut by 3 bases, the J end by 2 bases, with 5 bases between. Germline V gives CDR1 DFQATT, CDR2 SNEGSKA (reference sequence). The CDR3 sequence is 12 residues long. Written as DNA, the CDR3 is TGCAGTGCTAGGAGGGGCAATCAGCCCCAGCATTTT. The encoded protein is CSARRGNQPQHF.

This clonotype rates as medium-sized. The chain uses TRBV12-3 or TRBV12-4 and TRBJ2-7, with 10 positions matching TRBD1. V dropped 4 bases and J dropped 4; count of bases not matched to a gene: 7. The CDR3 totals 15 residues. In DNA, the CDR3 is TGTGCCAGCAGTTCCGGGGGACAGGGGAAGTACGAGCAGTACTTC. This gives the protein CASSSGGQGKYEQYF.

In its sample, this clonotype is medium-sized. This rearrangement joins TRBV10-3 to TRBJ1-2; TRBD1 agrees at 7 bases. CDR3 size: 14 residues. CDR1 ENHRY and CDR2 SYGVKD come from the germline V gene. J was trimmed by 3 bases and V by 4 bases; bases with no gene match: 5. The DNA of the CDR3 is TGTGCCATCAGTGGGGGACAGAGTTACTATGGCTACACCTTC. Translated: CAISGGQSYYGYTF.

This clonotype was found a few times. The CDR3 DNA reads TGTGCCAGCAGCAGCTGGAGGGCTTCCAATCAGCCCCAGCATTTT. Protein product: CASSSWRASNQPQHF. This chain joins TRBV6-1 and TRBJ1-5, with D uncertain. Per germline, CDR1 MNHNS and CDR2 SASEGT. V was pared by 6 bases and J by 3 bases, with 15 bases between. The CDR3 totals 15 residues.

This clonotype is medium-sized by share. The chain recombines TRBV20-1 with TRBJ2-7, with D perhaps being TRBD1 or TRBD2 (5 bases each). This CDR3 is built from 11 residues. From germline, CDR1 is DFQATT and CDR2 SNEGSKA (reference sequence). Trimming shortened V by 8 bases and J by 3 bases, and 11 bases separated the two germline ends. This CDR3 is CSPGTNYEQYF. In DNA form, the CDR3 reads TGCAGTCCCGGGACCAACTACGAGCAGTACTTC.

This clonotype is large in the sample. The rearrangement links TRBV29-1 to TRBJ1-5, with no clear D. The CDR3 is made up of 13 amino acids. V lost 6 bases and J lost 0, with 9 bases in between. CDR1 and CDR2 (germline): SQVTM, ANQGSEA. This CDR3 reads CSVQSYSNQPQHF. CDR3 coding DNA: TGCAGCGTCCAAAGCTATAGCAATCAGCCCCAGCATTTT.

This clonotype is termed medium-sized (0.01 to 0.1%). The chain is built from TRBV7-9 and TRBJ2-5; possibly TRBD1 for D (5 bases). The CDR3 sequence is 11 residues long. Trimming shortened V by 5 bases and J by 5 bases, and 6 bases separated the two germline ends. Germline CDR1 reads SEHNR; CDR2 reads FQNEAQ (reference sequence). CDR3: CASSPGETQYF. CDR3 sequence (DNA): TGTGCCAGCAGCCCAGGGGAGACCCAGTACTTC.

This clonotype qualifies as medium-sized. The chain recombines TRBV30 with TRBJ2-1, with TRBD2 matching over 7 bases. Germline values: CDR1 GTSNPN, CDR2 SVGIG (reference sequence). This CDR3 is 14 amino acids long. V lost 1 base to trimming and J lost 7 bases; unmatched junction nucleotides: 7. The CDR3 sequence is CAWSGMGGRNEQFF. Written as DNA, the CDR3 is TGTGCCTGGAGTGGGATGGGGGGGAGGAATGAGCAGTTCTTC.

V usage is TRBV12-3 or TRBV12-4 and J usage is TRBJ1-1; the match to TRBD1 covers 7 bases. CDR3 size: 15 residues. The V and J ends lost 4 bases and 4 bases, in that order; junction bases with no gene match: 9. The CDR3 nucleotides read TGTGCCAGCAGTTCCACCGGGACAGAAGGCACTGAAGCTTTCTTT. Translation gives CASSSTGTEGTEAFF.

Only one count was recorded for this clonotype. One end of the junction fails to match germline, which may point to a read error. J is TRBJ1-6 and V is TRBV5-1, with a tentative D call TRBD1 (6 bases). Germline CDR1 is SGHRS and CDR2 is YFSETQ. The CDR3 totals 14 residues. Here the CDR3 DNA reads TGCACCAGCAGCGCTACAGGGATTAATTCACCCCTCCACTTT. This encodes CTSSATGINSPLHF. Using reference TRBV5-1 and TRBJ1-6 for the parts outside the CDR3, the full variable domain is KAGVTQTPRYLIKTRGQQVTLSCSPISGHRSVSWYQQTPGQGLQFLFEYFSETQRNKGNFPGRFSGRQFSNSRSEMNVSTLELGDSALYLCTSSATGINSPLHFGNGTRLTVT.

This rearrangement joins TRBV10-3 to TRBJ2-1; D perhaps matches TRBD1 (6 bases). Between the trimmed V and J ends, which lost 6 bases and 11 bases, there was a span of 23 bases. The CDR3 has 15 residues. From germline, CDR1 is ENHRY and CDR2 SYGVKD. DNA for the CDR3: TGTGCCATCAGCCCCCTCAGGGGCTCGGGGAATAAGCAGTTCTTC. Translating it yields CAISPLRGSGNKQFF.

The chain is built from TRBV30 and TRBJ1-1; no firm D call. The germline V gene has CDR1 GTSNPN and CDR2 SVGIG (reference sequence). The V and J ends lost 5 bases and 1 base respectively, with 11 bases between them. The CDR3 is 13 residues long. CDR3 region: CAWDYSRNTEAFF. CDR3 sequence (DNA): TGTGCCTGGGACTACTCAAGGAACACTGAAGCTTTCTTT.

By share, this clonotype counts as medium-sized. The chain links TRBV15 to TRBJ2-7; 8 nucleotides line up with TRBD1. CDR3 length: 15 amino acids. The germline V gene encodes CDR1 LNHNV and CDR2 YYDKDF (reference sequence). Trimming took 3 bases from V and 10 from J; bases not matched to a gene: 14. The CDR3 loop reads CATSRGQVPRMEQYF. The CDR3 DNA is TGTGCCACCAGCAGGGGACAGGTCCCTCGAATGGAACAGTACTTC. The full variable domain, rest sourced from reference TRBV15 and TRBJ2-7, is DAMVIQNPRYQVTQFGKPVTLSCSQTLNHNVMYWYQQKSSQAPKLLFHYYDKDFNNEADTPDNFQSRRPNTSFCFLDIRSPGLGDTAMYLCATSRGQVPRMEQYFGPGTRLTVT.

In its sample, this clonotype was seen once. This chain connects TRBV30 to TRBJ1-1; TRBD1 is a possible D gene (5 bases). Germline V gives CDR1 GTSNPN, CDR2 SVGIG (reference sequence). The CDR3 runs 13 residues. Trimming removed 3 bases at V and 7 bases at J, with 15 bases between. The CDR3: CAWSRRGGVEAFF. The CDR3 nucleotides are TGTGCCTGGAGCCGCCGCGGGGGAGTTGAAGCTTTCTTT.

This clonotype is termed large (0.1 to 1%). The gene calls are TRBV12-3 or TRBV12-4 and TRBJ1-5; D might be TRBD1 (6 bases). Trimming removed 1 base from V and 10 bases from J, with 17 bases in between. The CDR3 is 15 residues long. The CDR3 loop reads CASSLGQDWVQPQHF. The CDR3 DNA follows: TGTGCCAGCAGTTTAGGACAGGACTGGGTACAACCCCAGCATTTT.